This T cell receptor (beta chain) was recovered during a study of shared clonotypes between healthy human individuals. CD45RO-negative, CCR7-selected cells formed the naive CD8 fraction, which excluded terminally differentiated effector memory CD45RA+ cells. The protocol was immunoSEQ multiplex PCR, while the TCRdb copy is restricted to in-frame clones and leaves out a portion. The top ten hold about a quarter of the sample, which has about 700,000 clones, under 95% seen once. Sequencing was done on a sample of naive CD8+ T cells sorted from blood. This clonotype was obtained from a man aged 30-40 years in good health.

The CDR3 is CASSDGGYEQYF. CDR3 DNA: TGCGCCAGCAGTGATGGGGGCTACGAGCAGTACTTC. The chain recombines TRBV10-2 with TRBJ2-7; D tentatively fits TRBD1 or TRBD2 (5 bases each). V lost 3 bases to trimming and J lost 3 bases, with 6 bases between them. From germline, CDR1 is WSHSY and CDR2 SAAADI. There are 12 residues in the CDR3.